This entry lists 28 T cell receptor beta chains sequenced from one sample in a study of blood T cell repertoires in COVID-19. TCRdb keeps only in-frame clones here, not all; method: immunoSEQ multiplex PCR. The table has about 62,000 clones, around 91% seen once; the top ten hold more than 15%. The sample was peripheral blood. The receptors derive from a woman aged 60 to 75 with COVID-19, enrolled during active disease.

J is TRBJ2-7 and V is TRBV14, with D unclear. Germline V gene sequence: CDR1 SGHDN, CDR2 FVKESK. Trimming removed 1 base at V and 3 bases at J, with 13 bases between. The CDR3 contains 15 residues. The CDR3 DNA follows: TGTGCCAGCAGCCAAGCATGGGCAGCCTACTACGAGCAGTACTTC. This translates into CASSQAWAAYYEQYF. Together with reference TRBV14 and TRBJ2-7, the CDR3 gives the full variable domain: EAGVTQFPSHSVIEKGQTVTLRCDPISGHDNLYWYRRVMGKEIKFLLHFVKESKQDESGMPNNRFLAERTGGTYSTLKVQPAELEDSGVYFCASSQAWAAYYEQYFGPGTRLTVT.

This rearrangement joins TRBV19 to TRBJ2-7; the match to TRBD2 covers 9 bases. The length of the CDR3 is 14 residues. From germline, CDR1 is LNHDA and CDR2 SQIVND (reference sequence). The V and J ends lost 7 bases and 6 bases, in that order; junction bases with no gene match: 10. The CDR3 reads CASNLAGRTAEQYF. Here the CDR3 DNA reads TGTGCCAGTAATCTAGCGGGACGGACTGCCGAGCAGTACTTC.

The V gene is TRBV19, the J gene TRBJ1-5, with TRBD1 matching over 7 bases. This CDR3 has 13 residues. Germline values: CDR1 LNHDA, CDR2 SQIVND (reference sequence). The ends lost 8 bases at V and 5 bases at J; junction bases unmatched: 6. CDR3 region: CASRDRVDQPQHF. DNA of the CDR3: TGTGCCAGTCGTGACAGGGTGGATCAGCCCCAGCATTTT.

The sample holds one count of this clone. The rearrangement joins TRBV7-3 to TRBJ2-7; a weak D match, TRBD2 (5 bases). In germline, CDR1 is SGHTA, CDR2 FQGTGA. The CDR3 consists of 17 residues. V lost 3 bases and J 1 base, leaving 19 bases between the germline ends. The CDR3 DNA reads as TGTGCCAGCAGCTTTGGACCCAGCGGAGTCAGTTCCTACGAGCAGTACTTC. As protein: CASSFGPSGVSSYEQYF.

This chain joins TRBV27 and TRBJ1-6; D is possibly TRBD1 (5 bases). CDR1 and CDR2 (germline): MNHEY, SMNVEV (reference sequence). This CDR3 is built from 14 residues. V was shortened by 3 bases and J by 10 bases, with 13 bases between the two germline ends. CDR3: CASSFDSGRSPLHF. CDR3 in DNA: TGTGCCAGCAGTTTCGACAGTGGGAGGTCACCCCTCCACTTT.

The V gene is TRBV19, the J gene TRBJ1-1; a weak D match, TRBD1 (6 bases). Germline loops: CDR1 LNHDA, CDR2 SQIVND (reference sequence). The V end was cut by 5 bases, the J end by 4 bases, with 14 bases between. The CDR3 totals 14 residues. The CDR3, as DNA: TGTGCCAGTAGTCCCACACAGGGTGGCACTGAAGCTTTCTTT. This translates into CASSPTQGGTEAFF.

This chain links TRBV30 with TRBJ1-2; 7 bases agree with TRBD1. Germline V gene data show CDR1 as GTSNPN and CDR2 as SVGIG (reference sequence). The CDR3 is 13 residues long. With V trimmed by 4 bases and J by 8 bases, 10 bases remained unmatched. CDR3 DNA: TGTGCCTGGATCAGAGAGGGGGCGGCAGGCTACACCTTC. It specifies CAWIREGAAGYTF.

This clone appeared a few times. V gene TRBV19 combines with J gene TRBJ1-6, with 8 bases aligning to TRBD1. Germline trimming cut 10 bases from V and 5 bases from J; bases unmatched to any gene: 4. This CDR3 region has 13 residues. Germline loops: CDR1 LNHDA, CDR2 SQIVND (reference sequence). The CDR3 spells CATRRGHNSPLHF. DNA for the CDR3: TGTGCCACCCGCAGGGGGCATAATTCACCCCTCCACTTT.

This chain connects TRBV5-1 to TRBJ2-1, with 11 bases aligning to TRBD2. Germline CDR1 and CDR2: SGHRS and YFSETQ. V lost 2 bases to trimming and J lost 7 bases; unmatched junction nucleotides: 8. CDR3 size: 16 residues. The DNA of the CDR3 is TGCGCCAGCAGCTTTAGCGGGAGGGCCATTTGGAATGAGCAGTTCTTC. It specifies CASSFSGRAIWNEQFF.

The rearrangement joins TRBV6-5 to TRBJ2-3; 8 bases agree with TRBD2. The CDR3 runs 14 residues. Germline-derived CDR1 and CDR2 are MNHEY and SVGAGI. V lost 11 bases, J lost 2 bases, and 9 bases stayed unmatched. CDR3 in DNA: TGTGCCCGGGGGGGCGGGGTTTCCACAGATACGCAGTATTTT. Amino acids: CARGGGVSTDTQYF.

The CDR3 is CASSLRQGSSEQYF. As DNA, the CDR3 is TGTGCCAGCAGTCTAAGGCAGGGTAGTTCCGAGCAGTACTTC. The chain combines TRBV2 with TRBJ2-7; TRBD1 might be the D (5 bases). The V end was cut by 5 bases, the J end by 6 bases, with 17 bases between. Germline CDR1 and CDR2: SNHLY and FYNNEI. CDR3 size: 14 residues.

This rearrangement joins TRBV9 to TRBJ2-1, with D possibly TRBD2 on 6 matching bases. Trimming cost V 5 bases and J 3 bases, with 15 bases left between them. There are 15 residues in the CDR3. Germline V gene lookup returns CDR1 SGDLS and CDR2 YYNGEE. This CDR3 is CASSERETYYNEQFF. The DNA of the CDR3 is TGTGCCAGCAGTGAACGGGAGACCTACTACAATGAGCAGTTCTTC.

This chain joins TRBV5-4 and TRBJ2-3; TRBD1 matches 9 bases. The CDR3 consists of 15 residues. Trimming at V came to 6 bases and at J to 1 base, leaving 6 bases not matched to a gene. Germline V gene data show CDR1 as SGHNT and CDR2 as YYREEE (reference sequence). The CDR3 is CASTLDRGGTDTQYF. CDR3 coding DNA: TGTGCCAGCACCCTCGACAGGGGGGGCACAGATACGCAGTATTTT.

The J gene is TRBJ2-5, the V gene TRBV7-2; 8 bases align to TRBD2. The length of the CDR3 is 15 residues. Germline V lookup: CDR1 SGHTA, CDR2 FQGNSA. Trimming cost V 1 base and J 3 bases; bases outside gene matches: 4. The CDR3 here is CASSLVGRAEETQYF. The CDR3 DNA reads as TGTGCCAGCAGCTTAGTCGGGAGGGCCGAAGAGACCCAGTACTTC.

The rearrangement joins TRBV10-3 to TRBJ2-7; D gene ambiguous. Germline CDR1 reads ENHRY; CDR2 reads SYGVKD. Trimming stripped 3 bases from V and 4 bases from J, with 7 bases between. CDR3 length: 12 amino acids. This CDR3 reads CAISEQYYEQYF. Written as DNA, the CDR3 is TGTGCCATCAGTGAACAGTATTACGAGCAGTACTTC.

The chain carries TRBV10-1 and TRBJ2-1; TRBD2 is a possible D gene (5 bases). Looked up from germline, CDR1 is WNHNN and CDR2 is SYGVQD (reference sequence). This CDR3 is 15 amino acids long. Deletions cut 3 bases from V and 5 bases from J, with 14 bases between. CDR3 residues: CASSDGGAANNEQFF. CDR3 in DNA: TGCGCCAGCAGTGATGGAGGAGCGGCAAACAATGAGCAGTTCTTC.

V and J are TRBV9 and TRBJ2-7; 8 bases agree with TRBD1. Germline assignment: CDR1 SGDLS and CDR2 YYNGEE. The J segment lost 5 bases and the V segment lost 4 bases, leaving 14 bases of the junction unmatched. This CDR3 spans 16 amino acids. The DNA of the CDR3 is TGTGCCAGCAGCACTGAGGACAGGGAGTGGGGAGACGAGCAGTACTTC. Translated, it gives CASSTEDREWGDEQYF.

The chain recombines TRBV19 with TRBJ2-5; 9 nucleotides agree with TRBD1. CDR3 size: 16 residues. The J segment lost 0 bases and the V segment lost 4 bases, leaving 6 bases of the junction unmatched. Looked up from germline, CDR1 is LNHDA and CDR2 is SQIVND (reference sequence). The CDR3 loop reads CASSKDRGSYQETQYF. The DNA for the CDR3 is TGTGCCAGTAGTAAGGACAGGGGTTCGTACCAAGAGACCCAGTACTTC.

The table lists this clone with a count of one. The V and J genes are TRBV21-1 and TRBJ2-2; the listed D gene, TRBD2, was not tested against the DNA. TRBV21-1 is a known pseudogene. The CDR3 contains 16 residues. This chain's CDR3 is CASSKGEGRRGGELFF. CDR3 DNA sequence: TGTGCCAGCAGCAAAGGGGAGGGAAGAAGGGGCGGGGAGCTGTTTTTT.

The chain recombines TRBV7-9 with TRBJ1-1, with D uncertain. The CDR3 length is 13 residues. V lost 1 base, J lost 5 bases, and 8 bases lay in between. Looked up from germline, CDR1 is SEHNR and CDR2 is FQNEAQ (reference sequence). CDR3 sequence (DNA): TGTGCCAGCAGCTTAGAACCGGTAACTGAAGCTTTCTTT. Its protein product is CASSLEPVTEAFF.

This sequence joins TRBV2 and TRBJ2-5; D is unclear. Germline V CDR1 and CDR2: SNHLY, FYNNEI. Trimming removed 5 bases from V and 5 bases from J, with 9 bases in between. This CDR3 contains 12 residues. CDR3 bases: TGTGCCAGCAGTCCTTATGTGGAGACCCAGTACTTC. Amino acids: CASSPYVETQYF.

This rearrangement joins TRBV24-1 to TRBJ1-5, with 9 bases matching TRBD1. The J segment lost 1 base and the V segment lost 4 bases, leaving 4 bases of the junction unmatched. The CDR3 consists of 16 residues. The germline CDR1 and CDR2 sequences are KGHDR and SFDVKD. The CDR3 loop is CATSDPGTGSNQPQHF. CDR3 DNA: TGTGCCACCAGTGACCCCGGGACAGGGAGCAATCAGCCCCAGCATTTT.

The J gene is TRBJ1-3, the V gene TRBV19; a possible D gene is TRBD1 (5 bases). This CDR3 has 16 amino acids. Trimming took 3 bases from V and 0 from J, leaving 12 bases between them. Germline CDR1 LNHDA, CDR2 SQIVND (reference sequence). The CDR3 loop is CASSIGTPGSGNTIYF. The CDR3 DNA follows: TGTGCCAGTAGTATTGGGACTCCCGGCTCTGGAAACACCATATATTTT.

There are a few counts of this clone. The chain is built from TRBV27 and TRBJ1-5; maybe TRBD1 (6 bases). V was cut by 9 bases and J by 5 bases, with 17 bases left in between. The CDR3 contains 14 residues. In germline, CDR1 is MNHEY, CDR2 SMNVEV (reference sequence). The CDR3: CARPRQEVHQPQHF. The CDR3 DNA is TGTGCCAGGCCTAGACAGGAGGTTCATCAGCCCCAGCATTTT.

The chain has TRBV9 and TRBJ2-1; 7 positions match TRBD2. In germline, CDR1 is SGDLS, CDR2 YYNGEE. With V trimmed by 0 bases and J by 0 bases, 12 bases remained unmatched. This CDR3 region has 19 residues. The CDR3 spells CASSVGPGLGGSSYNEQFF. As DNA, the CDR3 is TGTGCCAGCAGCGTAGGGCCCGGATTGGGGGGGAGCTCCTACAATGAGCAGTTCTTC.

The chain recombines TRBV6-5 with TRBJ1-1, with D perhaps TRBD1 (5 bases). Trimming removed 2 bases from V and 7 bases from J, with 14 bases in between. CDR1 is MNHEY and CDR2 is SVGAGI in the germline V gene. The CDR3 has 14 residues. The CDR3 region has the DNA TGTGCCAGCAGTTACCGGGGGGTACCCAATGAAGCTTTCTTT. It specifies CASSYRGVPNEAFF.

This clone was observed a single time. This chain connects TRBV28 to TRBJ1-1; TRBD1 is a possible D gene (6 bases). The CDR3 is 13 amino acids. V was cut by 3 bases and J by 7 bases, with 12 bases left in between. Germline values: CDR1 MDHEN, CDR2 SYDVKM. CDR3 coding DNA: TGTGCCAGCAGTTTCCCGCAGGGGATTGAAGCTTTCTTT. Translated: CASSFPQGIEAFF. The whole variable domain, remainder taken from reference TRBV28 and TRBJ1-1, is DVKVTQSSRYLVKRTGEKVFLECVQDMDHENMFWYRQDPGLGLRLIYFSYDVKMKEKGDIPEGYSVSREKKERFSLILESASTNQTSMYLCASSFPQGIEAFFGQGTRLTVV.

CDR3 in DNA: TGTGCCACCAGTATAGGTGGAGGCACTCAGGGAGGGGAGACCCAGTACTTC. Residues: CATSIGGGTQGGETQYF. The chain joins TRBV24-1 to TRBJ2-5, with 7 bases fitting TRBD2. V trimming: 6 bases; J trimming: 5 bases; junction bases outside the gene matches: 17. CDR1 and CDR2 from the germline V gene are KGHDR and SFDVKD. The CDR3 length is 17 residues.